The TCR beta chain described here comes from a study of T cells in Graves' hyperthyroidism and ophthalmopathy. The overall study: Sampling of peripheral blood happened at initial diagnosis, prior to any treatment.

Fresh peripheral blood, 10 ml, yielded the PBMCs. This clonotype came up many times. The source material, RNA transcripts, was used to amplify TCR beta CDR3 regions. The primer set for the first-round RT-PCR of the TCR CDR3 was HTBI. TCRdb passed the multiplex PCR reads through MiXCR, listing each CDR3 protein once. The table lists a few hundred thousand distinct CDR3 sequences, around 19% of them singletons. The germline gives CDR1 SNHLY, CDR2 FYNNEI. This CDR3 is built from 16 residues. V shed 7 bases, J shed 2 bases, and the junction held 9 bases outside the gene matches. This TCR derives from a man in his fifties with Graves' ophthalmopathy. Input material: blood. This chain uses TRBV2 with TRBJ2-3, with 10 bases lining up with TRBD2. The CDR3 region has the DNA TGTGCCAGCACGCCGGGACTAGCGTTTTCCACAGATACGCAGTATTTT. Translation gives CASTPGLAFSTDTQYF.